This TCR beta chain stems from a study of technical replicates of blood from four donors. Libraries were prepared by immunoSEQ multiplex PCR; TCRdb keeps only in-frame clonotypes and omits some of them. The sample lists approximately 79,000 clones, approximately 96% seen once, with roughly 0.3% in the top ten. Trimming removed 4 bases at V and 4 bases at J, with 12 bases between. The CDR3 contains 14 residues. Germline V gene data show CDR1 as SGHNT and CDR2 as YYREEE (reference sequence). The chain joins TRBV5-4 to TRBJ2-1; D not resolved. The sample taken for sequencing was T cells isolated from PBMCs. The sequence was obtained from a human donor in good health. The CDR3 protein is CASSPKTSYNEQFF. The CDR3 DNA is TGTGCCAGCAGCCCGAAGACTTCATACAATGAGCAGTTCTTC.